This T cell receptor (beta chain) appears in the sequencing data of a study of regulatory T cells in long-lasting Graves disease. Study-wide findings and caveats: Accuracy was possibly reduced by small sample size.

The authors built TCR beta libraries using iRepertoire HTBI primers and Arm-PCR of CDR3 regions. Each CDR3 protein gets one entry after TCRdb re-called the multiplex PCR reads with MiXCR. The profile shows some 500,000 distinct CDR3 sequences, less than 15% of them singletons. This clonotype came up many times. What it binds is not known. As to time point: newly diagnosed GD, antithyroid drugs for less than 3 months. From RNA extracted from PBMCs, the TCR library was made. The CDR3 runs to 14 residues. In germline, CDR1 is MDHEN, CDR2 SYDVKM. Trimming pared 5 bases from V and 2 bases from J, leaving 12 bases between. This sample also belongs to another study, concerning T cells in Graves' hyperthyroidism and ophthalmopathy. In that study: In the blood, most expanded thyroid clonotypes above 0.001 appeared as well. Prediction of ophthalmopathy progression came a median approximately 7 months pre-onset.

Specimen: peripheral blood mononuclear cells (PBMCs), collected at new diagnosis, from a patient treated with antithyroid drugs. The receptor was isolated from a man aged 25-40 years with Graves disease. The V gene is TRBV28, the J gene TRBJ2-5; D gene uncertain. CDR3: CASSPPLGQETQYF. CDR3 DNA sequence: TGTGCCAGCAGTCCACCCTTGGGGCAAGAGACCCAGTACTTC.